The 2 T cell receptor beta chains below all came from one sample that was sequenced in a study of PD-1 blockade in classical Hodgkin lymphoma. All patients relapsed after autologous stem cell transplantation, and brentuximab vedotin exposure varied. Measured with immunoSEQ multiplex PCR; TCRdb has only the in-frame clones, and not every one. The data hold about 13,000 clones, with around 92% observed a single time. Here the sequenced sample was peripheral blood mononuclear cells (PBMCs), taken at baseline. These receptors originate from a human donor with classical Hodgkin lymphoma.

This rearrangement joins TRBV4-2 to TRBJ2-5; D possibly uses TRBD1 or TRBD2 (5 bases each). Germline CDR1 and CDR2: LGHNA and YNFKEQ. This CDR3 has 16 residues. V gave up 0 bases and J gave up 1 base, with 12 bases separating them. The CDR3 region is CASSQEAPGTQETQYF. Here the CDR3 DNA reads TGTGCCAGCAGCCAAGAAGCGCCGGGGACCCAAGAGACCCAGTACTTC.

The chain links TRBV4-1 to TRBJ2-2, with TRBD1 as a possible D gene (6 bases). Germline V gene lookup returns CDR1 MGHRA and CDR2 YSYEKL. The CDR3 totals 15 residues. Trimming removed 2 bases at V and 7 bases at J, with 14 bases between. CDR3 protein: CASSQYREGSGELFF. The CDR3 DNA sequence: TGCGCCAGCAGCCAATACAGGGAAGGTAGCGGGGAGCTGTTTTTT.